These 27 T cell receptor beta chains originate from one sample sequenced in a study of blood T cell repertoires in COVID-19. Method: immunoSEQ multiplex PCR; TCRdb's copy keeps in-frame clones and lacks some. There are tens of thousands of clones in the sample; around 90% occur only once, and about 2.9% lies in the top ten. The sample taken for sequencing was peripheral blood. These receptors were taken from a man in his fifties or sixties with active COVID-19.

The chain recombines TRBV7-8 with TRBJ1-4; 9 bases match TRBD1. Germline V gene sequence: CDR1 SGHVS, CDR2 FQNEAQ. V dropped 8 bases and J dropped 5; count of bases not matched to a gene: 9. The length of the CDR3 is 15 residues. The CDR3 region has the DNA TGTGCCAGCGGAAGATCGACAGGGGGGAATGAAAAACTGTTTTTT. Translated, it gives CASGRSTGGNEKLFF.

The rearrangement links TRBV7-3 to TRBJ1-2, with no clear D. CDR1 is SGHTA and CDR2 is FQGTGA in the germline V gene. The CDR3 sequence is 13 residues long. Between the trimmed V and J ends, which lost 3 bases and 2 bases, there was a span of 7 bases. CDR3 sequence reads: CASSFDTNYGYTF. CDR3 sequence (DNA): TGTGCCAGCAGCTTTGACACGAACTATGGCTACACCTTC.

The chain joins TRBV5-1 to TRBJ1-1; D is unresolved. Trimming removed 3 bases at V and 3 bases at J, with 9 bases between. Germline-derived CDR1 and CDR2 are SGHRS and YFSETQ. This CDR3 comprises 13 residues. This CDR3 reads CASSSGYDTEAFF. The CDR3, as DNA: TGCGCCAGCAGCTCGGGTTACGACACTGAAGCTTTCTTT.

This clone has more than one count but fewer than ten. This sequence joins TRBV11-3 and TRBJ2-7, with TRBD1 as a possible D gene (5 bases). The germline V gene has CDR1 SGHNT and CDR2 YENEEA. There are 17 residues in the CDR3. V was pared by 1 base and J by 5 bases, with 21 bases between. The CDR3 DNA is TGTGCCAGCAGCTTAGCCAGGGCGCCGGACCCGCGCCACGAGCAGTACTTC. Its protein is CASSLARAPDPRHEQYF. The complete variable domain, with remaining parts taken from reference TRBV11-3 and TRBJ2-7, reads EAGVVQSPRYKIIEKKQPVAFWCNPISGHNTLYWYLQNLGQGPELLIRYENEEAVDDSQLPKDRFSAERLKGVDSTLKIQPAELGDSAVYLCASSLARAPDPRHEQYFGPGTRLTVT.

This clone was detected only once. This sequence joins TRBV4-3 and TRBJ2-7; TRBD1 matches at 7 bases. Trimming cost V 0 bases and J 0 bases; bases outside gene matches: 17. The CDR3 runs 20 residues. CDR1 and CDR2 (germline): LGHNA, YSLEER. CDR3 nucleotides: TGCGCCAGCAGCCAAGATTACGGTCGGGACAGCCTATTCGGCTCCTACGAGCAGTACTTC. This gives the protein CASSQDYGRDSLFGSYEQYF.

This clone was detected once. V and J are TRBV20-1 and TRBJ2-1; possible D gene TRBD2, 6 bases. This CDR3 is built from 14 residues. CDR1 DFQATT and CDR2 SNEGSKA come from the germline V gene (reference sequence). Trimming left V 3 bases short and J 2 bases short, with 11 bases between. The CDR3 nucleotides read TGCAGTGCTAGTGGGGACTCAGCCTACAATGAGCAGTTCTTC. It specifies CSASGDSAYNEQFF.

The V gene is TRBV19, the J gene TRBJ1-1, with no clear D. Trimming took off 7 bases at V and 5 bases at J, with 14 bases between the two ends. The CDR3 is 13 amino acids. The V gene's germline CDR1 is LNHDA and CDR2 SQIVND (reference sequence). The CDR3 bases are TGTGCCAGTACCCGAGGAGGAGGTACTGAAGCTTTCTTT. This sequence encodes CASTRGGGTEAFF.

J is TRBJ1-5 and V is TRBV7-3; D not certain. Trimming removed 0 bases from V and 4 bases from J, with 4 bases in between. This CDR3 contains 13 residues. CDR1 SGHTA and CDR2 FQGTGA come from the germline V gene. The CDR3 region has the DNA TGTGCCAGCAGCTTAACCACTAATCAGCCCCAGCATTTT. Amino acids: CASSLTTNQPQHF.

The chain joins TRBV5-1 to TRBJ2-2; TRBD1 matches at 8 bases. Germline V CDR1 and CDR2: SGHRS, YFSETQ. The CDR3 is 13 residues long. V lost 9 bases, J lost 3 bases, and 4 bases stayed unmatched. In DNA form, the CDR3 reads TGCGCCACCGCACAGGGGGACACCGGGGAGCTGTTTTTT. Residues: CATAQGDTGELFF.

The chain couples TRBV19 to TRBJ2-7; 7 nucleotides agree with TRBD1. The CDR3 extends over 14 amino acids. Trimming removed 5 bases from V and 7 bases from J; junction bases left unmatched: 11. Germline V gene data show CDR1 as LNHDA and CDR2 as SQIVND (reference sequence). CDR3 bases: TGTGCCAGTAGTCCCAGACAGGGAGCAGGGGAGCAGTACGTC. It is translated as CASSPRQGAGEQYV.

This chain links TRBV15 with TRBJ1-2; D call uncertain. V gave up 5 bases and J gave up 2 bases, with 12 bases separating them. CDR1 is LNHNV, CDR2 YYDKDF, per germline (reference sequence). CDR3 length: 14 amino acids. CDR3 region: CATSPSGWNYGYTF. Here the CDR3 DNA reads TGTGCCACCAGCCCTTCGGGATGGAACTATGGCTACACCTTC.

The chain recombines TRBV27 with TRBJ1-5; TRBD1 agrees at 8 bases. The CDR3 is made up of 16 amino acids. V was clipped by 6 bases and J by 7 bases; unmatched bases: 14. Per the germline V gene, CDR1 is MNHEY and CDR2 is SMNVEV (reference sequence). The CDR3 here is CASSPNQGAPGQPQHF. In DNA form, the CDR3 reads TGTGCCAGCAGCCCAAACCAGGGGGCGCCGGGCCAGCCCCAGCATTTT.

In this sample, this clone turned up once. This rearrangement joins TRBV5-6 to TRBJ1-1, with a weak D call TRBD1 (5 bases). This CDR3 has 14 residues. V shed 1 base and J shed 5 bases, with 12 bases lying between them. From germline, CDR1 is SGHDT and CDR2 YYEEEE. The CDR3, as DNA: TGTGCCAGCAGCTTGCAGGGAATTATGACTGAAGCTTTCTTT. The encoded protein is CASSLQGIMTEAFF.

This rearrangement joins TRBV5-5 to TRBJ1-1; the match to TRBD1 covers 7 bases. Germline V gives CDR1 SGHKS, CDR2 YYEKEE (reference sequence). The CDR3 covers 13 residues. V lost 1 base and J lost 8; bases outside the gene matches: 5. In DNA form, the CDR3 reads TGTGCCAGCAGCTTGCAACCGGGACAGGAAGCTTTCTTT. It encodes CASSLQPGQEAFF.

This chain connects TRBV6-5 to TRBJ2-7, with D possibly TRBD2 on 6 matching bases. The CDR3 sequence is 13 residues long. V lost 6 bases, J lost 3 bases, and 12 bases lay in between. Germline V gene sequence: CDR1 MNHEY, CDR2 SVGAGI. CDR3 residues: CASRGGDRYEQYV. Here the CDR3 DNA reads TGTGCCAGCAGAGGAGGGGACCGCTACGAGCAGTACGTC.

The V gene is TRBV6-1, the J gene TRBJ2-7, with D unresolved. Germline values: CDR1 MNHNS, CDR2 SASEGT. This CDR3 region has 12 residues. CDR3 sequence reads: CASSEALYPPNV. CDR3 bases: TGTGCCAGCAGTGAAGCGCTTTACCCCCCTAACGTC.

The V call is TRBV6-2 or TRBV6-3, the J call TRBJ2-5; 7 bases align to TRBD1. Trimming took 3 bases from V and 2 from J; bases not matched to a gene: 9. Germline-derived CDR1 and CDR2 are MNHEY and SVGEGT. The CDR3 consists of 16 residues. The DNA for the CDR3 is TGTGCCAGCAGTTATCACCGGGACAGAATTCAAGAGACCCAGTACTTC. Protein sequence: CASSYHRDRIQETQYF.

This clone was detected once. This chain connects TRBV9 to TRBJ1-2; D gene uncertain. The CDR3 has 13 residues. CDR1 and CDR2 from the germline V gene are SGDLS and YYNGEE. V gave up 4 bases and J gave up 8 bases, with 15 bases separating them. In DNA, the CDR3 is TGTGCCAGCAGCTATTCATTTGGGCACGGCTACACCTTC. Translating it yields CASSYSFGHGYTF. Together with reference TRBV9 and TRBJ1-2, the CDR3 gives the full variable domain: DSGVTQTPKHLITATGQRVTLRCSPRSGDLSVYWYQQSLDQGLQFLIQYYNGEERAKGNILERFSAQQFPDLHSELNLSSLELGDSALYFCASSYSFGHGYTFGSGTRLTVV.

V is TRBV7-2 and J is TRBJ2-1; D ambiguous. V gave up 5 bases and J gave up 7 bases, with 18 bases separating them. The germline gives CDR1 SGHTA, CDR2 FQGNSA. The CDR3 is 15 amino acids. The CDR3 reads CASSPYRTEANEQFF. The CDR3 region has the DNA TGTGCCAGCAGCCCATACCGAACGGAAGCGAATGAGCAGTTCTTC. The complete variable domain, with remaining parts taken from reference TRBV7-2 and TRBJ2-1, reads GAGVSQSPSNKVTEKGKDVELRCDPISGHTALYWYRQSLGQGLEFLIYFQGNSAPDKSGLPSDRFSAERTGGSVSTLTIQRTQQEDSAVYLCASSPYRTEANEQFFGPGTRLTVL.

The rearrangement links TRBV14 to TRBJ1-1; unclear D gene. The CDR3 is 15 amino acids. Germline assignment: CDR1 SGHDN and CDR2 FVKESK. V was trimmed by 1 base and J by 7 bases, leaving 16 bases between them. CDR3 DNA: TGTGCCAGCAGCCAAGTGGGCCGCCGTCCAGGTGAAGCTTTCTTT. Its translation is CASSQVGRRPGEAFF.

This clone was recorded once. The V and J genes are TRBV5-4 and TRBJ2-2; D possibly corresponds to TRBD1 (5 bases). Trimming pared 4 bases from V and 6 bases from J, leaving 13 bases between. The CDR3 is 14 amino acids. From germline, CDR1 is SGHNT and CDR2 YYREEE (reference sequence). The CDR3 is CASSPTQGPGELFF. The CDR3 DNA sequence: TGTGCCAGCAGCCCCACTCAGGGCCCCGGGGAGCTGTTTTTT. Filled out from reference TRBV5-4 and TRBJ2-2, the complete variable domain reads ETGVTQSPTHLIKTRGQQVTLRCSSQSGHNTVSWYQQALGQGPQFIFQYYREEENGRGNFPPRFSGLQFPNYSSELNVNALELDDSALYLCASSPTQGPGELFFGEGSRLTVL.

In its sample, this clone was seen once. As DNA, the CDR3 is TGCGCCAGCCGAGTAACCGGGACAGGGGGCGGCTACACCTTC. It yields the protein CASRVTGTGGGYTF. The chain is built from TRBV5-1 and TRBJ1-2; 12 nucleotides line up with TRBD1. The length of the CDR3 is 14 residues. Germline V gene sequence: CDR1 SGHRS, CDR2 YFSETQ. J was trimmed by 8 bases and V by 7 bases; bases with no gene match: 9.

The chain couples TRBV19 to TRBJ1-2, with D unresolved. V was clipped by 10 bases and J by 5 bases, with 14 bases between them. CDR3 length: 12 amino acids. Germline-derived CDR1 and CDR2 are LNHDA and SQIVND (reference sequence). The CDR3: CATQESRYGYTF. The CDR3 DNA reads TGTGCCACCCAAGAGTCGAGGTATGGCTACACCTTC.

CDR3 amino acids: CASSIGGGYTF. CDR3 nucleotides: TGTGCCAGTAGTATAGGAGGGGGCTACACCTTC. The gene calls are TRBV19 and TRBJ1-2, with D uncertain. This CDR3 is built from 11 residues. V lost 1 base and J lost 8, with 5 bases in between. Germline V CDR1 and CDR2: LNHDA, SQIVND (reference sequence).

The chain joins TRBV6-5 to TRBJ2-1; 7 nucleotides match TRBD1. There are 15 residues in the CDR3. Trimming cost V 2 bases and J 8 bases; bases outside gene matches: 9. Per germline, CDR1 MNHEY and CDR2 SVGAGI. For the CDR3, the DNA is TGTGCCAGCAGTTACGCAGGGAGACAGGGTTATGAGCAGTTCTTC. Its protein product is CASSYAGRQGYEQFF.

This chain uses TRBV14 with TRBJ2-1; TRBD2 matches at 10 bases. CDR3 length equals 16 residues. Germline V gene lookup returns CDR1 SGHDN and CDR2 FVKESK. Trimming at V came to 7 bases and at J to 0 bases, leaving 6 bases not matched to a gene. CDR3 in DNA: TGTGCCAGCACCGATAGCGGGAGGAACTCCTACAATGAGCAGTTCTTC. Translating it yields CASTDSGRNSYNEQFF.

This sequence joins TRBV24-1 and TRBJ2-2, with D unresolved. Per the germline V gene, CDR1 is KGHDR and CDR2 is SFDVKD. The CDR3 has 16 amino acids. V lost 1 base, J lost 8 bases, and 16 bases lay in between. The CDR3 DNA reads TGTGCCACCAGTGATTTCAGGTCCGGTCCAGGAGGGGAGCTGTTTTTT. This translates into CATSDFRSGPGGELFF.